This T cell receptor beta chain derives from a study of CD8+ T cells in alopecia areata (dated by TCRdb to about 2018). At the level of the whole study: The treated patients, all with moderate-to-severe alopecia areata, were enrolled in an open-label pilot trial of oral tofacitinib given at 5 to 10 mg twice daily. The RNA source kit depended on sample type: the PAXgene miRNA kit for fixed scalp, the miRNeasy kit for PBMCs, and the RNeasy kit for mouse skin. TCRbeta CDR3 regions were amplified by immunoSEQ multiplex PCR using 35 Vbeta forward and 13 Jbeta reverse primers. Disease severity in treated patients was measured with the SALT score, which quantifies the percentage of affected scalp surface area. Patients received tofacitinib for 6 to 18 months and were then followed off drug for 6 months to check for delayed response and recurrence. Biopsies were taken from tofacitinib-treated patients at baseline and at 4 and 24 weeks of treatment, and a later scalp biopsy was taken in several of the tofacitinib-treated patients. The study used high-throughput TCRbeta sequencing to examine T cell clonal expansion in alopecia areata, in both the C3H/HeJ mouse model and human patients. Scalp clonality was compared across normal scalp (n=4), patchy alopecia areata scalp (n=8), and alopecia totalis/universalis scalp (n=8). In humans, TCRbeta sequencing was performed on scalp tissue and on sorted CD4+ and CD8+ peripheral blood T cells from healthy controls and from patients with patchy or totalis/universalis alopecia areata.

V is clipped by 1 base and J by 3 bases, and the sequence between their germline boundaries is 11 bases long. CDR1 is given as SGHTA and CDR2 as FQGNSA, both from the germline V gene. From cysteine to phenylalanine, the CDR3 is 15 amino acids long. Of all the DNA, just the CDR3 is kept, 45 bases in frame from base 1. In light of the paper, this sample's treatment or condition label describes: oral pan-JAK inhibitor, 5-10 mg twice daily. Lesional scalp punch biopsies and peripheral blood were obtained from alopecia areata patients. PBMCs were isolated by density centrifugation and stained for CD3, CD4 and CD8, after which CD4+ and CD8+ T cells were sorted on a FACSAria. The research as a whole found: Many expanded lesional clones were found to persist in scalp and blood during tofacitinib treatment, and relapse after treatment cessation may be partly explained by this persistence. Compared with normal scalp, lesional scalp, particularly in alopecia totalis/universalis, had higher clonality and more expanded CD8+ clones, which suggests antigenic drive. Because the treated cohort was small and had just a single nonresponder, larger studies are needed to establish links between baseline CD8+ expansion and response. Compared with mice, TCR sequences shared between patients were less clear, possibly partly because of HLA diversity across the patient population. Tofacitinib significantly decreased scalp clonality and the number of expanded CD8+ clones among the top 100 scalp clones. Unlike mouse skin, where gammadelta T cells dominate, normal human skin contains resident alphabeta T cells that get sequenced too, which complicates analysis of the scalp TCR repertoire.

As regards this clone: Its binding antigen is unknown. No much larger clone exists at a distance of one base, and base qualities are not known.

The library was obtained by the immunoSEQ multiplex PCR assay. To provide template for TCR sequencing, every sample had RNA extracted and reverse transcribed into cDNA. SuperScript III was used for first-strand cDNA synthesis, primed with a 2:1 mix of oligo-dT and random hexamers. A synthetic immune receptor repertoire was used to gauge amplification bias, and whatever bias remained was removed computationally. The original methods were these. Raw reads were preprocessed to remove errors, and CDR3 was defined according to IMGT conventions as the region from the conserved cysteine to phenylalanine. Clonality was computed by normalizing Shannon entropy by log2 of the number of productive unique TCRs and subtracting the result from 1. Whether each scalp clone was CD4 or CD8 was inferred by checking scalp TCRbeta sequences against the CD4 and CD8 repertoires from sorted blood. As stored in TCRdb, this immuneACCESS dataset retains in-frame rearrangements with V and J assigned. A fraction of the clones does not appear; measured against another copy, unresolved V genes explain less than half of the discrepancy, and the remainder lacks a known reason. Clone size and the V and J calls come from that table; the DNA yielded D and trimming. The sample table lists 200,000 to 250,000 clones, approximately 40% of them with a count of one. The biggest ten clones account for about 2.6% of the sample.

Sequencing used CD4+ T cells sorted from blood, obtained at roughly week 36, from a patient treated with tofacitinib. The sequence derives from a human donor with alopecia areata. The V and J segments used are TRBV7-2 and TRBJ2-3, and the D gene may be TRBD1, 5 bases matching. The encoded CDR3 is CASSLVAGRTDTQYF. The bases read TGTGCCAGCAGCTTAGTAGCAGGGCGAACAGATACGCAGTATTTT.